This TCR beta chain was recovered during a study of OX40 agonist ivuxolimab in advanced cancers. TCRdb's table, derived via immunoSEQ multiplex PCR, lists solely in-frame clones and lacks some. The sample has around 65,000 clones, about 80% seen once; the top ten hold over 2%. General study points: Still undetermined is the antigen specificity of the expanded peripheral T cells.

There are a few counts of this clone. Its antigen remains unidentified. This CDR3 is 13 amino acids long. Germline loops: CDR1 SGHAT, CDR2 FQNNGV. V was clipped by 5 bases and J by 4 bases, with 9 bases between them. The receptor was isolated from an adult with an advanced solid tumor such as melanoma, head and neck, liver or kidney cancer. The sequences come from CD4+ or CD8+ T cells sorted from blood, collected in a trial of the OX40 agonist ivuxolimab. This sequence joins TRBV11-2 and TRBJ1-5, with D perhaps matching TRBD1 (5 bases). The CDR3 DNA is TGTGCCAGCAGCAAAGACAGAAATCAGCCCCAGCATTTT. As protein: CASSKDRNQPQHF.